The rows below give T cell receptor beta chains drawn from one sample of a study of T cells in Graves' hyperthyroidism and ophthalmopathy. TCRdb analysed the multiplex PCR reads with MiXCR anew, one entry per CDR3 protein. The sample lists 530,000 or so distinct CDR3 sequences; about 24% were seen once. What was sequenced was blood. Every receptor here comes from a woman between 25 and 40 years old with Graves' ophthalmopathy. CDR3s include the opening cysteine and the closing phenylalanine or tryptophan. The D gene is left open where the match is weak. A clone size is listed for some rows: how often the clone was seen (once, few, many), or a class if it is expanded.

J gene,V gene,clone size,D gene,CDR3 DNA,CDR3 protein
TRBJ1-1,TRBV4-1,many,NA,TGCGCCAGCAGCCAAGACCGTGGCAGCATGAACACTGAAGCTTTCTTT,CASSQDRGSMNTEAFF
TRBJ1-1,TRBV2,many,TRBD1,TGTGCCAGCAATCGGGACAGGGTTGGCACTGAAGCTTTCTTT,CASNRDRVGTEAFF
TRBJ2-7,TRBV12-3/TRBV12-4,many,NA,TGTGCCAGCAGTTTTGGGCAGATCTACGAGCAGTACTTC,CASSFGQIYEQYF
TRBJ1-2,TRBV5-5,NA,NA,TGTGCCAGCAGCTTGCGCTATGGCTACACCTTC,CASSLRYGYTF
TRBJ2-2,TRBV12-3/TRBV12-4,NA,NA,TGTGCCAGCAGTTTAAGGGTAGCATCCGGGGAGCTGTTTTTT,CASSLRVASGELFF
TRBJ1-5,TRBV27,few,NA,TGTGCCAGCACCTCCCTTGAGAAGCACCGAGGCAATCAGCCCCAGCATTTT,CASTSLEKHRGNQPQHF
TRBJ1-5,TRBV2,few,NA,TGTGCCAGCAGTGAAGCGCCAGGGAGCAATCAGCCCCAGCATTTT,CASSEAPGSNQPQHF
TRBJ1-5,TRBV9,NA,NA,TGTGCCAGCAGCGTAGAGGCAGGCGTTCAGCCCCAGCATTTT,CASSVEAGVQPQHF
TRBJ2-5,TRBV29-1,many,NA,TGCAGCGTTGAAGGAGTCGAAGACAGGAGGCGGGAGACCCAGTACTTC,CSVEGVEDRRRETQYF
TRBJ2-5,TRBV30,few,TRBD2,TGTGCCTGGAGCCCGGGACTACAAGAGACCCAGTACTTC,CAWSPGLQETQYF
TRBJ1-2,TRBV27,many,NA,TGTGCCAGCAGAGCAGACACATCTAACTATGGCTACACCTTC,CASRADTSNYGYTF
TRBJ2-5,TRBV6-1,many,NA,TGTGCCGTCGTCGGCCAGGAGACCCAGTACTTC,CAVVGQETQYF
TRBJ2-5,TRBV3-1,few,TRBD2,TGTGCCAGCAGCCAAGCGCGGACTAGCGGGAGGGTCCTGGAGACCCAGTACTTC,CASSQARTSGRVLETQYF
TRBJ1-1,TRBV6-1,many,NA,TGTGCCAGCCTTGCGTGGGACACTGAAGCTTTCTTT,CASLAWDTEAFF
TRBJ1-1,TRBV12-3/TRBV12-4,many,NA,TGTGCCAGCAGTTTAGATTTCGGGACTGAAGCTTTCTTT,CASSLDFGTEAFF
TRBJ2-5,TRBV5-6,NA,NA,TGTGCCAGCAGCTCGTCCACTGAAGAGACCCAGTACTTC,CASSSSTEETQYF
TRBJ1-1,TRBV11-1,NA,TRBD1,TGTGCCAGCAGCGTAGGCCGGGACAGAAGGTACATGAACACTGAAGCTTTCTTT,CASSVGRDRRYMNTEAFF
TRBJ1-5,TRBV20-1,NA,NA,TGCAGTGCTAGTGTGGGTTATAGCAATCAGCCCCAGCATTTT,CSASVGYSNQPQHF
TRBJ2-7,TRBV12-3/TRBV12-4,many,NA,TGTGCCAGCAGTTTTGGGGGGGCGAGGGAGCAGTACTTC,CASSFGGAREQYF
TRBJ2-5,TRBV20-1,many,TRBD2,TGCAGTGCTAGACGGGGGGTTCCGGGAGAGACCCAGTACTTC,CSARRGVPGETQYF
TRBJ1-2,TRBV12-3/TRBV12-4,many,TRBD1,TGTGCCAGCAGTTTAGGACAGGGCTATAACTATGGCTACACCTTC,CASSLGQGYNYGYTF
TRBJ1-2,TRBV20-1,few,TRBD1,TGCAGTGCTAGGGACGGACAGGGTTATGGCTACACCTTC,CSARDGQGYGYTF
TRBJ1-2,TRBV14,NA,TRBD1,TGTGCCAGCAGCCAAGATCTCCACGGGACAGCATACTATGGCTACACCTTC,CASSQDLHGTAYYGYTF
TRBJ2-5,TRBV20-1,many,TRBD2,TGCAGTGCTATTAACTGGCGGGGGGTCCAAGAGACCCAGTACTTC,CSAINWRGVQETQYF
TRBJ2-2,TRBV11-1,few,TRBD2,TGTGCCAGCAGCCCTATACCGGGACTAGCGCCGAACACCGGGGAGCTGTTTTTT,CASSPIPGLAPNTGELFF
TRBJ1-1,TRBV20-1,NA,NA,TGCAGTGCTCCCCGGGGGAGCAGGGCTTTCTTT,CSAPRGSRAFF
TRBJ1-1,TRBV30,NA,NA,TGTGCCTGGAGATCCCGGGCCTACACTGAAGCTTTCTTT,CAWRSRAYTEAFF
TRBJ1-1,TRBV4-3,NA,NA,TGCGCCAGCAGCCAATTAGGACGGGGGATGAACACTGAAGCTTTCTTT,CASSQLGRGMNTEAFF
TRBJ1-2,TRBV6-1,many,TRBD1,TGTGCCAGCAGTGAAGGGACCTTTGGACAGGGCGGAGGCTACACCTTC,CASSEGTFGQGGGYTF
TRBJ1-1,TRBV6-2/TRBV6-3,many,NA,TGTGCCAGCAGAACCCCACCTAATACCGAGAACACTGAAGCTTTCTTT,CASRTPPNTENTEAFF
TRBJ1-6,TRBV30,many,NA,TGTGCCTGGAGTGTACAATGGGGGCCCAATTCACCCCTCCACTTT,CAWSVQWGPNSPLHF
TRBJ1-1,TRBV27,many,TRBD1,TGTGCCAGCAGTTTCCAGGGGGCAGGTAGGAACACTGAAGCTTTCTTT,CASSFQGAGRNTEAFF
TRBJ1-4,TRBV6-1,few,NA,TGTGCCAGCAGTGATAGGTCGGGGGGCGCGGGAGAAAAACTGTTTTTT,CASSDRSGGAGEKLFF
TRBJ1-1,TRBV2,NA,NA,TGTGCCAGTGGGATGTACGTCGAAGCTTTCTTT,CASGMYVEAFF
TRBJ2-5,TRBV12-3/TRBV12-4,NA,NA,TGTGCCAGGGGCGGGCTAGCGCAAGAGACCCAGTACTTC,CARGGLAQETQYF
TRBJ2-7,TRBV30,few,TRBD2,TGTGCCTGGACCCACGGGGGGGGGGGCACAAGGCAGTACTTC,CAWTHGGGGTRQYF
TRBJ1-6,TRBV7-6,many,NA,TGTGCCAGCAGCTTATCAGGAGGTAATTCACCCCTCCACTTT,CASSLSGGNSPLHF
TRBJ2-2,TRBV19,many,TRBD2,TGTGCCAGTAGAAAAACTAGCGGGGGAAACACCGGGGAGCTGTTTTTT,CASRKTSGGNTGELFF
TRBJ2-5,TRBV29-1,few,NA,TGCAGCGCCCTCCCGGGACAGCGGGGGGAGACCCAGTACTTC,CSALPGQRGETQYF
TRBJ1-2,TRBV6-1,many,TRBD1,TGTGCCAGCAGTACCGGGACAGGGAGGACTAACTATGGCTACACCTTC,CASSTGTGRTNYGYTF
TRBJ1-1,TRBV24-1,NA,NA,TGTGCCACCAAGGGAATGCGAGGGACTGATGCTTTCTTT,CATKGMRGTDAFF
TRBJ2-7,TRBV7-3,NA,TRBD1,TGTGCCAGCAGCTCGACAGGGGCGACGGGCGAGCAGTACTTC,CASSSTGATGEQYF
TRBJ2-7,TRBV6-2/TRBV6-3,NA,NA,TGTGCCAGCAGTTTAGGACTATATCGCGAGCAGTACTTC,CASSLGLYREQYF
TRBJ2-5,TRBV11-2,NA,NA,TGTGCCAGCAGCTCCCGGGGCGGTGAGCCGACAACCCAAGAGACCCAGTACTTC,CASSSRGGEPTTQETQYF
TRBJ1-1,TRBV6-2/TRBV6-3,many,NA,TGTGCCACCGTTTTACAGGCGGACACTGAAGCTTTCTTT,CATVLQADTEAFF
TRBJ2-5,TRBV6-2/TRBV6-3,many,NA,TGTGCCAGCAGTTTACAGGGCCCTGCCGGGACCCAGTACTTC,CASSLQGPAGTQYF
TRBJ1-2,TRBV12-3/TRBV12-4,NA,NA,TGTGCCAGCACCCAGGGGCCTAACTATGGCTACACCTTC,CASTQGPNYGYTF